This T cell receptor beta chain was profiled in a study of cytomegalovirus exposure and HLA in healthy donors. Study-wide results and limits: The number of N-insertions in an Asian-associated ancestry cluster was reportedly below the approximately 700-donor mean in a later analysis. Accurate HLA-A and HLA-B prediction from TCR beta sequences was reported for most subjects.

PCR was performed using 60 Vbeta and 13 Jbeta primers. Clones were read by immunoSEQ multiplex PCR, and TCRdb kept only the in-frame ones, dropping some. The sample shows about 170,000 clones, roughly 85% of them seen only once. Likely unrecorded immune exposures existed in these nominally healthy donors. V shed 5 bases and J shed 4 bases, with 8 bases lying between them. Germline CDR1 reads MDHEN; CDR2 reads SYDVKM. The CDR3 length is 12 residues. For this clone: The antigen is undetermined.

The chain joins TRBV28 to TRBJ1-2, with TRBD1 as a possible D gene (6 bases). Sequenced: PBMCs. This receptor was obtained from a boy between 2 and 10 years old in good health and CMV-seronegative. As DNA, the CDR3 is TGTGCCAGCAGTGCGGACAGCTATGGCTACACCTTC. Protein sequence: CASSADSYGYTF.